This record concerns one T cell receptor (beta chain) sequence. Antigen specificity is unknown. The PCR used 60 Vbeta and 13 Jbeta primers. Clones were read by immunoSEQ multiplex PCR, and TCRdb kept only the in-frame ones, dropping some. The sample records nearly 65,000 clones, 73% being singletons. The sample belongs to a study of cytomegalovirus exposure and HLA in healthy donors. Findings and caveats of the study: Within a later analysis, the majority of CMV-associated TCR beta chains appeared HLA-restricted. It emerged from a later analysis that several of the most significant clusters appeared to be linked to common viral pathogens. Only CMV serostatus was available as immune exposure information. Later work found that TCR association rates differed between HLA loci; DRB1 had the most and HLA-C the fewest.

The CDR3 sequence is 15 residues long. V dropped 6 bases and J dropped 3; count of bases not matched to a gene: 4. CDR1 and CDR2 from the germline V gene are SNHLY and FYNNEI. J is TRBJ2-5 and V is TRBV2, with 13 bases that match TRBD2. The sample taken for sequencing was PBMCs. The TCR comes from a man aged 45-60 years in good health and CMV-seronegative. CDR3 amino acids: CASRGTSGVEETQYF. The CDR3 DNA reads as TGTGCCAGCAGGGGGACTAGCGGGGTGGAAGAGACCCAGTACTTC.